These 16 T cell receptor beta chains were sequenced from one sample in a study of blood T cell repertoires in COVID-19. The repertoire was sequenced with immunoSEQ multiplex PCR; TCRdb's copy has only in-frame clones and lacks some. The sample lists 60,000 to 70,000 clones; approximately 83% were seen once. The sequenced material came from peripheral blood. Source of these receptors: a woman between 55 and 75 years old with acute or convalescent COVID-19.

This clone is a singleton in its sample. This chain uses TRBV20-1 with TRBJ1-4; D unclear. The length of the CDR3 is 10 residues. V was shortened by 6 bases and J by 6 bases, with 5 bases between the two germline ends. The germline V gene encodes CDR1 DFQATT and CDR2 SNEGSKA (reference sequence). In DNA, the CDR3 is TGCAGTGCAGAGGATGAAAAACTGTTTTTT. Translation gives CSAEDEKLFF.

This clone came up once. V gene TRBV9 combines with J gene TRBJ2-1; 8 nucleotides line up with TRBD2. After removal of 1 base from V and 4 bases from J, the junction contained 4 bases not matched to a gene. Germline V gene data show CDR1 as SGDLS and CDR2 as YYNGEE. The CDR3 sequence is 15 residues long. Here the CDR3 DNA reads TGTGCCAGCAGCGTAATAGCGGGAAATTACAATGAGCAGTTCTTC. It yields the protein CASSVIAGNYNEQFF.

CDR3 in DNA: TGTGCCAGCAGCTTGGCCGGGGATTCACCCCTCCACTTT. It specifies CASSLAGDSPLHF. J is TRBJ1-6 and V is TRBV5-4; D is unclear. The CDR3 contains 13 residues. Per germline, CDR1 SGHNT and CDR2 YYREEE (reference sequence). V gave up 0 bases and J gave up 8 bases, with 6 bases separating them.

The V gene is TRBV11-2, the J gene TRBJ2-7; 7 bases align to TRBD2. This CDR3 is built from 13 residues. The trim removed 0 bases at V and 11 bases at J, leaving 7 bases unmatched. Germline V gene lookup returns CDR1 SGHAT and CDR2 FQNNGV. The CDR3 DNA is TGTGCCAGCAGCTTAGAGAGCGGGGCCAGGGAGTACTTC. It codes for CASSLESGAREYF.

The chain has TRBV12-3 or TRBV12-4 and TRBJ2-2; D gene unclear. Trimming cost V 8 bases and J 4 bases, with 11 bases left between them. The CDR3 totals 13 residues. CDR3 loop: CASLRDFTGELFF. The CDR3 DNA reads as TGTGCCAGCCTCAGAGACTTCACCGGGGAGCTGTTTTTT.

The chain has TRBV11-2 and TRBJ1-3, with D uncertain. Germline V gene sequence: CDR1 SGHAT, CDR2 FQNNGV. Trimming shortened V by 7 bases and J by 0 bases, and 13 bases separated the two germline ends. CDR3 length equals 15 residues. CDR3 residues: CASNSGVFSGNTIYF. The CDR3 nucleotides read TGTGCCAGCAACTCGGGAGTGTTCTCTGGAAACACCATATATTTT.

This clone was found a few times. This chain uses TRBV2 with TRBJ2-2; no clear D. Trimming removed 6 bases at V and 6 bases at J, with 8 bases between. The CDR3 has 12 residues. Germline CDR1 reads SNHLY; CDR2 reads FYNNEI. CDR3 sequence (DNA): TGTGCCAGCAGCATCGAGTCCGGGGAGCTGTTTTTT. Translating it yields CASSIESGELFF.

V gene TRBV4-1 combines with J gene TRBJ1-1; no reliable D call. The V gene lost 3 bases and the J gene lost 6 bases, with 11 bases spanning the gap. CDR3 length: 13 residues. Germline CDR1 reads MGHRA; CDR2 reads YSYEKL. CDR3 sequence reads: CASSQLLGAEAFF. DNA of the CDR3: TGCGCCAGCAGCCAGCTTCTCGGAGCTGAAGCTTTCTTT.

The rearrangement joins TRBV30 to TRBJ2-7; a possible D gene is TRBD2 (6 bases). The CDR3 covers 14 residues. Germline loops: CDR1 GTSNPN, CDR2 SVGIG (reference sequence). Between the trimmed V and J ends, which lost 0 bases and 0 bases, there was a span of 9 bases. DNA for the CDR3: TGTGCCTGGAGTGTATTCGGGAGCTCCTACGAGCAGTACTTC. It is translated as CAWSVFGSSYEQYF. Combining the CDR3 with reference TRBV30 and TRBJ2-7 gives the whole variable domain SQTIHQWPATLVQPVGSPLSLECTVEGTSNPNLYWYRQAAGRGLQLLFYSVGIGQISSEVPQNLSASRPQDRQFILSSKKLLLSDSGFYLCAWSVFGSSYEQYFGPGTRLTVT.

V gene TRBV7-6 combines with J gene TRBJ2-3; 13 bases line up with TRBD2. The trim removed 5 bases at V and 0 bases at J, leaving 5 bases unmatched. The germline V gene encodes CDR1 SGHVS and CDR2 FNYEAQ. This CDR3 has 17 amino acids. This CDR3 reads CASSPGLAGISTDTQYF. CDR3 in DNA: TGTGCCAGCAGCCCGGGACTAGCGGGGATAAGCACAGATACGCAGTATTTT.

The chain employs TRBV5-1 and TRBJ2-1, with 11 bases matching TRBD2. The V segment lost 0 bases and the J segment 9 bases; nucleotides outside the gene matches: 8. Germline CDR1 is SGHRS and CDR2 is YFSETQ. This CDR3 is built from 16 residues. CDR3 loop: CASSLGVAGGRSEQFF. CDR3 coding DNA: TGCGCCAGCAGCTTGGGAGTAGCGGGGGGGCGGAGTGAGCAGTTCTTC.

The genes are TRBV27 and TRBJ1-1, with 7 bases aligning to TRBD1. The V gene end was trimmed by 5 bases and the J gene end by 0 bases; junction bases not matched to a gene: 6. The CDR3 runs 15 residues. Germline values: CDR1 MNHEY, CDR2 SMNVEV (reference sequence). CDR3 amino acids: CASSGLTGMNTEAFF. CDR3 DNA: TGTGCCAGCAGTGGGCTGACAGGGATGAACACTGAAGCTTTCTTT.

This rearrangement joins TRBV7-6 to TRBJ2-1; 10 nucleotides match TRBD2. Unmatched junction bases numbered 17, after V lost 5 bases and J lost 7 bases. In germline, CDR1 is SGHVS, CDR2 FNYEAQ. The CDR3 runs 18 residues. Here the CDR3 DNA reads TGTGCCAGCAGCCTACTCATAGGAAGCGGGGGGGCCCTGAATGAGCAGTTCTTC. Protein sequence: CASSLLIGSGGALNEQFF.

CDR3 DNA sequence: TGCGCCAGCAGCGACGGGGAACTCTCTGGAAACACCATATATTTT. This gives the protein CASSDGELSGNTIYF. The chain recombines TRBV10-2 with TRBJ1-3; D uncertain. Germline-derived CDR1 and CDR2 are WSHSY and SAAADI. This CDR3 region has 15 residues. Trimming took off 6 bases at V and 0 bases at J, with 12 bases between the two ends.

This clone was picked up one time. V and J are TRBV10-2 and TRBJ1-2; 8 bases are a match to TRBD1. The CDR3 runs 11 residues. Looked up from germline, CDR1 is WSHSY and CDR2 is SAAADI. The V and J ends lost 7 bases and 7 bases, in that order; junction bases with no gene match: 2. The CDR3, as DNA: TGCGCCAGCACTGGGACAGGTGGCTACACCTTC. The encoded protein is CASTGTGGYTF.

The chain couples TRBV10-3 to TRBJ2-3, with D unclear. This CDR3 is 18 amino acids long. Germline V CDR1 and CDR2: ENHRY, SYGVKD. V lost 1 base, J lost 1 base, and 18 bases lay in between. CDR3 bases: TGTGCCATCAGTGAGTTCATTGTATCCGGGTTGGGCACAGATACGCAGTATTTT. Its protein is CAISEFIVSGLGTDTQYF.